Listed below are T cell receptor beta chains from one sample, sequenced in a study of persistence of HIV-infected CD4 T cells. TCRdb's copy holds only in-frame clones and misses some; the assay was immunoSEQ multiplex PCR. The sample lists over 25,000 clones, roughly four fifths occurring once. Their specific antigens are unknown. Sample: CD4+ T cells sorted from PBMCs after approximately 19-hour stimulation, taken from a patient who received antiretroviral therapy. These receptor sequences come from an adult man with HIV who was CMV-seropositive. CDR3s include the opening cysteine and the closing phenylalanine or tryptophan. A D gene is named only where the DNA matches it firmly. Only part of the rows carry a size: once, few, many, or a class if the clone is expanded.

>.|TRBJ2-2|TRBV10-2|.
CASSPDRDGELFF
TGCGCCAGCAGCCCGGACAGAGACGGGGAGCTGTTTTTT
>TRBD2|TRBJ2-1|TRBV5-1|.
CASSLDGGGAVAEQFF
TGCGCCAGCAGCTTGGATGGCGGGGGGGCGGTAGCTGAGCAGTTCTTC
>TRBD2|TRBJ2-3|TRBV4-1|.
CASSQDWGGAGGATDTQYF
TGCGCCAGCAGCCAAGATTGGGGCGGAGCGGGGGGTGCCACAGATACGCAGTATTTT
>.|TRBJ1-6|TRBV6-5|.
CASARTSYNSPLHF
TGTGCCAGCGCCCGGACGTCGTATAATTCACCCCTCCACTTT
>TRBD2|TRBJ2-3|TRBV20-1|once
CSASGPGRGAVDTQYF
TGCAGTGCTAGTGGACCCGGGCGGGGGGCAGTAGATACGCAGTATTTT
>.|TRBJ1-6|TRBV7-9|.
CASSPRASNSPLHF
TGTGCCAGCAGCCCCCGGGCCTCTAATTCACCCCTCCACTTT
>.|TRBJ1-1|TRBV6-5|few
CATGRGGFNTEAFF
TGTGCCACCGGCAGGGGTGGGTTTAACACTGAAGCTTTCTTT
>TRBD1|TRBJ1-6|TRBV28|.
CASFGGQGTSPLHF
TGTGCCAGTTTCGGCGGACAGGGCACTTCACCCCTCCACTTT
>.|TRBJ1-2|TRBV27|.
CASSLGGSYGYTF
TGTGCCAGCAGTCTAGGCGGATCCTATGGCTACACCTTC
>.|TRBJ1-2|TRBV7-3|.
CASSPNSDGYGYTF
TGTGCCAGCAGCCCGAACTCCGACGGCTATGGCTACACCTTC
>TRBD2|TRBJ2-1|TRBV5-3|once
CARNPLADNEQFF
TGTGCCAGAAACCCTCTAGCGGACAATGAGCAGTTCTTC
>TRBD1|TRBJ2-1|TRBV5-1|.
CASSPTGTGRSGEQFF
TGCGCCAGCAGCCCAACCGGGACAGGGAGAAGCGGCGAGCAGTTCTTC
>.|TRBJ1-4|TRBV10-3|.
CAISDRANNEKLFF
TGTGCCATCAGTGACAGGGCGAATAATGAAAAACTGTTTTTT
>TRBD1|TRBJ2-2|TRBV28|.
CASSLDGQGASGELFF
TGTGCCAGCAGTTTGGATGGACAGGGGGCGTCCGGGGAGCTGTTTTTT
>.|TRBJ1-1|TRBV5-1|few
CASSLGLRDTEAFF
TGCGCCAGCAGCTTGGGGCTCAGGGACACTGAAGCTTTCTTT
>.|TRBJ2-7|TRBV28|.
CASSSHFTEQYF
TGTGCCAGCAGTTCCCACTTCACCGAGCAGTACTTC
>TRBD1|TRBJ1-6|TRBV3-1/TRBV3-2|.
CASSQVGGRSPLHF
TGTGCCAGCAGCCAAGTAGGGGGCCGTTCACCCCTCCACTTT
>TRBD2|TRBJ2-2|TRBV3-1/TRBV3-2|once
CASSQTSGGRSGELFF
TGTGCCAGCAGCCAGACTAGCGGGGGGCGATCCGGGGAGCTGTTTTTT
>TRBD2|TRBJ2-1|TRBV24-1|.
CATSDPRTSSVEQFF
TGTGCCACCAGTGATCCCAGGACTAGTTCGGTTGAGCAGTTCTTC
>TRBD1|TRBJ2-7|TRBV5-1|.
CASSPGTASGSSHEQYF
TGCGCCAGCAGTCCCGGGACAGCGTCGGGAAGTTCCCACGAGCAGTACTTC
>.|TRBJ1-4|TRBV12-3/TRBV12-4|once
CASSFGGFEKLFF
TGTGCCAGCAGTTTCGGCGGCTTCGAAAAACTGTTTTTT
>.|TRBJ2-1|TRBV5-1|.
CASFDYLSYNEQFF
TGCGCCAGCTTCGACTATCTCTCCTACAATGAGCAGTTCTTC
>.|TRBJ2-7|TRBV4-2|.
CASSQVGQGYEQYF
TGTGCCAGCAGCCAAGTAGGGCAGGGGTACGAGCAGTACTTC
>.|TRBJ1-5|TRBV24-1|.
CATSGGQGNQPQHF
TGTGCCACCTCCGGAGGGCAGGGCAATCAGCCCCAGCATTTT
>.|TRBJ2-7|TRBV7-9|.
CASSSTRPRTYEQYF
TGTGCCAGCAGCTCCACTCGGCCCAGGACCTACGAGCAGTACTTC
>TRBD2|TRBJ2-3|TRBV18|.
CASSPLAGFTDTQYF
TGTGCCAGCTCACCCTTAGCGGGTTTCACAGATACGCAGTATTTT
>TRBD1|TRBJ2-3|TRBV7-2|.
CASSLTGIADTQYF
TGTGCCAGCAGCTTGACAGGGATAGCAGATACGCAGTATTTT
>.|TRBJ2-7|TRBV28|.
CASSFRRGEQYF
TGTGCCAGCAGTTTTAGGCGGGGCGAGCAGTACTTC
>.|TRBJ2-7|TRBV10-1|.
CASSESNRESYEQYF
TGCGCCAGCAGTGAGTCTAACAGAGAATCCTACGAGCAGTACTTC
>.|TRBJ2-5|TRBV5-1|.
CASSRDGRAEETQYF
TGCGCCAGCAGCAGGGACGGTCGGGCCGAAGAGACCCAGTACTTC
>.|TRBJ2-7|TRBV19|once
CASRGVPYEQYF
TGTGCCAGTAGGGGGGTACCCTACGAGCAGTACTTC
>.|TRBJ1-2|TRBV9|.
CASSVDGSIAYGYTF
TGTGCCAGCAGCGTAGACGGGTCCATCGCCTATGGCTACACCTTC